Below, 16 T cell receptor beta chains from the same sample are listed, as sequenced in a study of T cells in Graves' hyperthyroidism and ophthalmopathy. RNA transcripts were the template for amplifying TCR beta CDR3 regions. HTBI primers were the set used in a first-round RT-PCR of the TCR CDR3. Using its own MiXCR run on the multiplex PCR reads, TCRdb lists one record per CDR3 protein. The table includes around 580,000 distinct CDR3 sequences, over 15% detected once. Sequencing was performed on blood. These receptors all come from a woman aged 18-29 years with Graves' hyperthyroidism.

This chain joins TRBV6-1 and TRBJ2-1; TRBD2 agrees at 8 bases. Germline CDR1 is MNHNS and CDR2 is SASEGT. The trim removed 7 bases at V and 4 bases at J, leaving 6 bases unmatched. CDR3 length: 14 amino acids. CDR3 sequence reads: CASKTSVSYNEQFF. For the CDR3, the DNA is TGTGCCAGCAAGACTAGCGTATCTTACAATGAGCAGTTCTTC.

This clonotype was detected ten times or more. The chain joins TRBV12-3 or TRBV12-4 to TRBJ2-7; 8 bases match TRBD2. The CDR3 length is 15 residues. Trimming removed 3 bases from V and 5 bases from J; junction bases left unmatched: 9. The CDR3 coding sequence is TGTGCCAGCAGTTTCAGCGGGGGCTTTGTGGACGAGCAGTACTTC. It translates to CASSFSGGFVDEQYF.

This clonotype was detected only a few times. V usage is TRBV20-1 and J usage is TRBJ1-5; 7 nucleotides match TRBD1. CDR1 DFQATT and CDR2 SNEGSKA come from the germline V gene (reference sequence). The CDR3 has 19 residues. After removal of 0 bases from V and 5 bases from J, the junction contained 19 bases not matched to a gene. CDR3 sequence (DNA): TGCAGTGCTAGAGATATCGGGGACAGCCAACGAAGGTCCCATCAGCCCCAGCATTTT. Translated: CSARDIGDSQRRSHQPQHF.

This clonotype was seen a handful of times. The chain couples TRBV7-3 to TRBJ1-1, with a tentative D call TRBD1 (5 bases). Trimming stripped 5 bases from V and 5 bases from J, with 12 bases between. Germline V gene sequence: CDR1 SGHTA, CDR2 FQGTGA. The CDR3 is 13 amino acids. CDR3 sequence reads: CASSPTGTTEAFF. CDR3 DNA sequence: TGTGCCAGCAGCCCTACAGGTACGACTGAAGCTTTCTTT.

This clonotype was observed many times. The genes are TRBV24-1 and TRBJ2-1; 9 nucleotides match TRBD1. Looked up from germline, CDR1 is KGHDR and CDR2 is SFDVKD. The CDR3 length is 17 residues. Trimming removed 2 bases from V and 6 bases from J; junction bases left unmatched: 10. CDR3 DNA sequence: TGTGCCACCAGTGATTCTGCCCGGACAGGGGTAACCAATGAGCAGTTCTTC. As protein: CATSDSARTGVTNEQFF.

This clonotype came up many times. V gene TRBV11-3 combines with J gene TRBJ2-3; tentatively, D is TRBD2 (6 bases). The length of the CDR3 is 17 residues. Germline assignment: CDR1 SGHNT and CDR2 YENEEA. Trimming stripped 1 base from V and 3 bases from J, with 17 bases between. This CDR3 is CASSLVLGRSFTDTQYF. In nucleotides, the CDR3 is TGTGCCAGCAGCTTAGTTTTAGGGAGGTCGTTTACAGATACGCAGTATTTT. Variable domain in full (rest from reference TRBV11-3 and TRBJ2-3): EAGVVQSPRYKIIEKKQPVAFWCNPISGHNTLYWYLQNLGQGPELLIRYENEEAVDDSQLPKDRFSAERLKGVDSTLKIQPAELGDSAVYLCASSLVLGRSFTDTQYFGPGTRLTVL.

Details on this clonotype: This may be a read error: a much more frequent sequence differs by one nucleotide. In this CDR3 the conserved last residue, phenylalanine or tryptophan, is missing, so a read error is likely. The chain carries TRBV7-9 and TRBJ2-7; 10 bases line up with TRBD2. CDR3 length: 15 amino acids. Germline-derived CDR1 and CDR2 are SEHNR and FQNEAQ (reference sequence). With V trimmed by 5 bases and J by 1 base, 5 bases remained unmatched. In nucleotides, the CDR3 is TGTGCCAGCAGCCCTAGCGGGGGTTTGTCCTACGAGCAGTACCTC. Translated, it gives CASSPSGGLSYEQYL.

This clonotype has a count of ten or more. The chain has TRBV2 and TRBJ2-1, with TRBD2 matching 7 bases. In germline, CDR1 is SNHLY, CDR2 FYNNEI. This CDR3 is 14 amino acids long. With 7 bases clipped from V and 6 bases from J, the junction kept 9 bases outside the gene matches. CDR3 coding DNA: TGTGCCAGCAACCCGGGACTACCGTTCAATGAGCAGTTCTTC. Translated: CASNPGLPFNEQFF.

This clonotype has more than one count but fewer than ten. The CDR3 loop is CASSLGVGRTRENEQFF. In DNA form, the CDR3 reads TGTGCCAGCAGCTTGGGGGTGGGCAGGACTAGGGAGAATGAGCAGTTCTTC. The chain has TRBV5-5 and TRBJ2-1; 7 nucleotides match TRBD2. Germline lookup yields CDR1 SGHKS and CDR2 YYEKEE (reference sequence). CDR3 length: 17 residues. After removal of 0 bases from V and 7 bases from J, the junction contained 13 bases not matched to a gene. Full variable domain (missing parts from reference TRBV5-5 and TRBJ2-1): DAGVTQSPTHLIKTRGQQVTLRCSPISGHKSVSWYQQVLGQGPQFIFQYYEKEERGRGNFPDRFSARQFPNYSSELNVNALLLGDSALYLCASSLGVGRTRENEQFFGPGTRLTVL.

In its sample, this clonotype was seen many times. The V call is TRBV12-3 or TRBV12-4, the J call TRBJ1-5; 7 bases match TRBD1. The CDR3 totals 17 residues. The ends lost 4 bases at V and 2 bases at J; junction bases unmatched: 11. This CDR3 reads CASSSSQGWGGNQPQHF. The CDR3 nucleotides are TGTGCCAGCAGTTCGTCACAGGGGTGGGGCGGCAATCAGCCCCAGCATTTT.

This clonotype was observed at least ten times. V gene TRBV7-2 combines with J gene TRBJ1-2; a possible D gene is TRBD1 (6 bases). The germline CDR1 and CDR2 sequences are SGHTA and FQGNSA. This CDR3 is built from 14 residues. The V gene lost 0 bases and the J gene lost 8 bases, with 13 bases spanning the gap. This chain's CDR3 is CASSLAWTVGGYTF. CDR3 in DNA: TGTGCCAGCAGCTTAGCTTGGACAGTTGGGGGCTACACCTTC.

This clonotype was detected many times. CDR3 nucleotide sequence: TGCAGTGCTCTTGGGGACAGGGGTGGCGATACGCAGTATTTT. Amino acids: CSALGDRGGDTQYF. V usage is TRBV20-1 and J usage is TRBJ2-3; 10 nucleotides match TRBD1. The junction had 8 bases not matched to a gene; V was cut back by 5 bases and J by 6 bases. This CDR3 is 14 amino acids long. CDR1 is DFQATT, CDR2 SNEGSKA, per germline (reference sequence).

V and J are TRBV20-1 and TRBJ1-2; D ambiguous. The CDR3 consists of 15 residues. The germline CDR1 and CDR2 sequences are DFQATT and SNEGSKA (reference sequence). V dropped 0 bases and J dropped 3 bases, with 14 bases sitting between them. The CDR3 bases are TGCAGTGCTAGAGATGACCCCATGCCCTACTATGGCTACACCTTC. It translates to CSARDDPMPYYGYTF.

The rearrangement links TRBV7-6 to TRBJ2-4; 9 positions match TRBD2. This CDR3 is built from 15 residues. In germline, CDR1 is SGHVS, CDR2 FNYEAQ. J gave up 1 base and V 5 bases, and 3 bases lay outside the gene matches. The CDR3, as DNA: TGTGCCAGCAGCGCGGGAGGGACCGCCAAAAACATTCAGTACTTC. Translated: CASSAGGTAKNIQYF. The full variable domain, completed using reference TRBV7-6 and TRBJ2-4, is GAGVSQSPRYKVTKRGQDVALRCDPISGHVSLYWYRQALGQGPEFLTYFNYEAQQDKSGLPNDRFSAERPEGSISTLTIQRTEQRDSAMYRCASSAGGTAKNIQYFGAGTRLSVL.

At least ten counts were recorded for this clonotype. The chain employs TRBV30 and TRBJ2-1; TRBD2 matches 15 bases. There are 13 residues in the CDR3. CDR1 and CDR2 from the germline V gene are GTSNPN and SVGIG (reference sequence). V lost 7 bases and J lost 6; bases outside the gene matches: 1. CDR3 nucleotides: TGTGCCTCGGGACTAGCGGGAGGCAATGAGCAGTTCTTC. It specifies CASGLAGGNEQFF.

This clonotype was found many times. V and J are TRBV2 and TRBJ1-5, with TRBD1 identical over 7 bases. This CDR3 region has 14 residues. The germline CDR1 and CDR2 sequences are SNHLY and FYNNEI. J was trimmed by 6 bases and V by 3 bases; bases with no gene match: 5. The DNA of the CDR3 is TGTGCCAGCAGTGAGAGGGGGCAGCTTCAGCCCCAGCATTTT. Protein sequence: CASSERGQLQPQHF.